Sequencing of this TCR beta chain was carried out in a study of blood T cell repertoires in COVID-19. The overall study: Collection of acute and convalescent COVID-19 samples took place in the United States, Italy and Spain.

Sequenced by immunoSEQ multiplex PCR; TCRdb stores in-frame clones only, minus some. The sample has around 250,000 clones, roughly 88% seen once; the top ten hold roughly 6.2%. Germline lookup yields CDR1 MNHEY and CDR2 SVGAGI. V gave up 5 bases and J gave up 5 bases, with 14 bases separating them. CDR3 size: 14 residues. The source is a woman older than 75 with COVID-19, enrolled during active disease. Sequenced input: peripheral blood. The V and J genes are TRBV6-5 and TRBJ2-3, with a weak D call TRBD2 (6 bases). The chain's CDR3 is CASSTTSWGDTQYF. The DNA of the CDR3 is TGTGCCAGCAGTACTACTAGCTGGGGAGATACGCAGTATTTT.